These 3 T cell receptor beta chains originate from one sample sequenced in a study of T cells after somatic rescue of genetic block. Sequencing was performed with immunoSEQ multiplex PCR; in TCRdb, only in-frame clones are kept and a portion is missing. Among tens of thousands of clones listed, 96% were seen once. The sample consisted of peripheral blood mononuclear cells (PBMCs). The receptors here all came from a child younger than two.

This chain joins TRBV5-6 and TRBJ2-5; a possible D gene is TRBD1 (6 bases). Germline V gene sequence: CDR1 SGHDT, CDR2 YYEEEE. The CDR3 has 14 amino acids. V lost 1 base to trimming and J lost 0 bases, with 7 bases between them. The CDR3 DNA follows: TGTGCCAGCAGCTTGCGGGACAACCAAGAGACCCAGTACTTC. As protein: CASSLRDNQETQYF. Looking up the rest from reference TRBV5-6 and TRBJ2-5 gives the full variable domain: DAGVTQSPTHLIKTRGQQVTLRCSPKSGHDTVSWYQQALGQGPQFIFQYYEEEERQRGNFPDRFSGHQFPNYSSELNVNALLLGDSALYLCASSLRDNQETQYFGPGTRLLVL.

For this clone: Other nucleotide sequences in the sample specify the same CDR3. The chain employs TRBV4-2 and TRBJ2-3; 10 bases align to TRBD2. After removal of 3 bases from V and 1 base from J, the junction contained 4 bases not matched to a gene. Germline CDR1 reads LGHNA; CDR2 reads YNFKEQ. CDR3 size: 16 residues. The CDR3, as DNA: TGTGCCAGCAGCCACCCAGGGACTAGCGGCACAGATACGCAGTATTTT. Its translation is CASSHPGTSGTDTQYF.

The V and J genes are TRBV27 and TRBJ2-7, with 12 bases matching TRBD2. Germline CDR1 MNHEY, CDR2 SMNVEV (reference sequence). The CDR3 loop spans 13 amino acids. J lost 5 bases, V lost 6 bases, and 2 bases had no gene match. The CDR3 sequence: CASRTSGSNEQYF. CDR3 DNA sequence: TGTGCCAGCAGGACTAGCGGGAGTAACGAGCAGTACTTC.